Below, 21 T cell receptor beta chains from the same sample are listed, as sequenced in a study of monozygotic twins with inflammatory bowel disease. TCRdb reanalyzed the 5' RACE reads and collapses them to one entry per CDR3 protein, without DNA. The sample holds under 200,000 distinct CDR3 sequences. The sequenced sample was blood. These receptors came from a human donor with ulcerative colitis or Crohn's disease, or a healthy co-twin of an affected twin (not recorded which).

This chain joins TRBV5-5 and TRBJ1-4. Germline CDR1 and CDR2: SGHKS and YYEKEE (reference sequence). The CDR3 sequence is 17 residues long. This CDR3 reads CASSLSLSGGNERKLFF.

V gene TRBV18 combines with J gene TRBJ2-1; TCRdb gives TRBD1 as the D gene, but with no DNA this cannot be confirmed. The CDR3 runs 15 residues. Germline V lookup: CDR1 KGHSH, CDR2 LQKENI. CDR3 sequence reads: CASSPRDIIYNEQFF.

V usage is TRBV7-6 and J usage is TRBJ2-3. CDR3 size: 17 residues. Germline CDR1 reads SGHVS; CDR2 reads FNYEAQ. CDR3 in amino acids: CASSLALIGGSTDTQYF.

The chain's CDR3 is CASSFGRTANEQFF. The chain joins TRBV5-6 to TRBJ2-1. This CDR3 spans 14 amino acids. Per the germline V gene, CDR1 is SGHDT and CDR2 is YYEEEE.

The V and J genes are TRBV6-2 or TRBV6-3 and TRBJ2-1; the D gene TCRdb calls, TRBD2, cannot be checked with no DNA. This CDR3 comprises 15 residues. The germline CDR1 and CDR2 sequences are MNHEY and SVGEGT. The chain's CDR3 is CASSASGRAYNEQFF.

The chain joins TRBV9 to TRBJ2-5; the D call of TRBD2 rests on TCRdb alone, since no DNA is present to check it. Per germline, CDR1 SGDLS and CDR2 YYNGEE. The CDR3 totals 17 residues. The chain's CDR3 is CASSVGGSGGLQETQYF.

The chain combines TRBV12-3 or TRBV12-4 with TRBJ2-3; TCRdb's assignment of TRBD2 cannot be checked, as there is no DNA. CDR3 size: 15 residues. Here the CDR3 reads CASSSTSGRTDTQYF.

The V gene is TRBV12-3 or TRBV12-4, the J gene TRBJ1-3. This CDR3 is 12 amino acids long. CDR3 region: CASSLVGNTIYF.

The chain recombines TRBV19 with TRBJ2-7; TCRdb calls TRBD2, which cannot be checked without DNA. The CDR3 spans 17 residues. CDR1 LNHDA and CDR2 SQIVND come from the germline V gene (reference sequence). The CDR3 sequence is CASSTGTSGGLRYEQYF.

The rearrangement uses TRBV4-1 and TRBJ2-5; TCRdb reports TRBD2, a call that lacks DNA to check it against. The CDR3 is 16 amino acids. Germline lookup yields CDR1 MGHRA and CDR2 YSYEKL. This CDR3 is CASSQIVSGSLETQYF.

The rearrangement joins TRBV7-6 to TRBJ1-1; TCRdb proposes TRBD1, but this gene call is untestable without DNA. The CDR3 runs to 14 residues. Per germline, CDR1 SGHVS and CDR2 FNYEAQ. This CDR3 is CASSKTGGNTEAFF.

V and J are TRBV24-1 and TRBJ1-5. The CDR3 runs to 14 residues. Germline V gene lookup returns CDR1 KGHDR and CDR2 SFDVKD. Here the CDR3 reads CATSDGYSNQPQHF.

This chain joins TRBV11-1 and TRBJ2-3; with no DNA, the TCRdb D assignment of TRBD1 cannot be verified. The V gene's germline CDR1 is SGHAT and CDR2 FQDESV (reference sequence). CDR3 length: 16 amino acids. The CDR3: CASSPDLATGTDTQYF. Together with reference TRBV11-1 and TRBJ2-3, the CDR3 gives the full variable domain: EAEVAQSPRYKITEKSQAVAFWCDPISGHATLYWYRQILGQGPELLVQFQDESVVDDSQLPKDRFSAERLKGVDSTLKIQPAELGDSAMYLCASSPDLATGTDTQYFGPGTRLTVL.

The gene calls are TRBV20-1 and TRBJ2-3; with no DNA, the TCRdb D assignment of TRBD2 cannot be verified. The germline CDR1 and CDR2 sequences are DFQATT and SNEGSKA (reference sequence). The CDR3 length is 13 residues. The CDR3 loop is CSASGETTDTQYF.

This CDR3 is CASSPADSPDTQYF. The V and J genes are TRBV4-2 and TRBJ2-3; the D call from TCRdb, TRBD1, cannot be confirmed without DNA. The length of the CDR3 is 14 residues. Germline assignment: CDR1 LGHNA and CDR2 YNFKEQ.

The CDR3 reads CASSLGIQVIAFF. J is TRBJ1-1 and V is TRBV5-5; the TCRdb call, TRBD1, lacks DNA for checking. This CDR3 has 13 amino acids. Germline values: CDR1 SGHKS, CDR2 YYEKEE (reference sequence).

This chain links TRBV3-1 with TRBJ1-6; checking the TCRdb D call of TRBD1 is not possible without DNA. The V gene's germline CDR1 is LGHDT and CDR2 YNNKEL (reference sequence). This CDR3 is built from 14 residues. The CDR3 sequence is CASSQVSGGSTLHF. Complete variable domain (other parts from reference TRBV3-1 and TRBJ1-6): DTAVSQTPKYLVTQMGNDKSIKCEQNLGHDTMYWYKQDSKKFLKIMFSYNNKELIINETVPNRFSPKSPDKAHLNLHINSLELGDSAVYFCASSQVSGGSTLHFGNGTRLTVT.

This sequence joins TRBV20-1 and TRBJ1-5; the TCRdb call, TRBD1, lacks DNA for checking. Germline CDR1 is DFQATT and CDR2 is SNEGSKA (reference sequence). The CDR3 loop spans 14 amino acids. The CDR3 reads CSATGDRGIQPQHF.

This rearrangement joins TRBV20-1 to TRBJ2-7. This CDR3 is 13 amino acids long. Germline lookup yields CDR1 DFQATT and CDR2 SNEGSKA (reference sequence). CDR3: CSASGQGPYEQYF.

The chain employs TRBV20-1 and TRBJ1-1; TCRdb selects TRBD1, and the lack of DNA leaves this call unchecked. This CDR3 has 14 residues. Germline V gives CDR1 DFQATT, CDR2 SNEGSKA (reference sequence). CDR3 sequence reads: CSAKRQGLNTEAFF.

The J gene is TRBJ2-5, the V gene TRBV5-1. CDR1 is SGHRS, CDR2 YFSETQ, per germline. The CDR3 has 15 residues. This CDR3 reads CASSLAKGKGETQYF.